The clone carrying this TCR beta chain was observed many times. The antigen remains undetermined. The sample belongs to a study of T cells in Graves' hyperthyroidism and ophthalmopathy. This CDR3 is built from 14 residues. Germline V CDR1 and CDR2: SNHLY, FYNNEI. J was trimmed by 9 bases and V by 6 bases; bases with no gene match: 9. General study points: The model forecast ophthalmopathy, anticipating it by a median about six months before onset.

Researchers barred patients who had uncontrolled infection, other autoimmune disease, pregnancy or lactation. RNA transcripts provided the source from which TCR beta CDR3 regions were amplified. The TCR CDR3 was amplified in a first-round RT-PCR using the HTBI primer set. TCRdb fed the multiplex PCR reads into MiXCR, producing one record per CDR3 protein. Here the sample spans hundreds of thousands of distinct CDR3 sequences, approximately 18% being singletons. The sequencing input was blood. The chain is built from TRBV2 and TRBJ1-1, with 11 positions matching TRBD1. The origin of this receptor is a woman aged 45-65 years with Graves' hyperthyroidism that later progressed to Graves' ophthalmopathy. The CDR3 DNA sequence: TGTGCCAGCAGAGATGGACAGGGGGCGGCTCAAGCTTTCTTT. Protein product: CASRDGQGAAQAFF.